Here is one T cell receptor (beta chain) with its context. This entry is derived from a study of blood T cell repertoires in COVID-19. Study context: The analysed material was cDNA or gDNA that came from T cells, B-cell-depleted T cells, or PBMCs.

Germline V lookup: CDR1 SGHRS, CDR2 YFSETQ. Trimming took 4 bases from V and 2 from J; bases not matched to a gene: 7. This CDR3 region has 15 residues. As originally analysed: The authors estimated nucleated cell counts from reference gene primer amplification. Here immunoSEQ multiplex PCR was the method, and the copy in TCRdb shows in-frame clones only, minus some. V and J calls and clone size are given by that table; D and trimming were obtained from the DNA. The profile shows about 220,000 clones, 83% of them singletons. The material sequenced was peripheral blood. This TCR was sampled from a woman aged 40 to 50 with active or convalescent COVID-19. The V and J genes are TRBV5-1 and TRBJ1-1; TRBD1 matches 8 bases. CDR3 nucleotides: TGCGCCAGCAGCCAGCAGACAGGGGATAACACTGAAGCTTTCTTT. The encoded protein is CASSQQTGDNTEAFF.